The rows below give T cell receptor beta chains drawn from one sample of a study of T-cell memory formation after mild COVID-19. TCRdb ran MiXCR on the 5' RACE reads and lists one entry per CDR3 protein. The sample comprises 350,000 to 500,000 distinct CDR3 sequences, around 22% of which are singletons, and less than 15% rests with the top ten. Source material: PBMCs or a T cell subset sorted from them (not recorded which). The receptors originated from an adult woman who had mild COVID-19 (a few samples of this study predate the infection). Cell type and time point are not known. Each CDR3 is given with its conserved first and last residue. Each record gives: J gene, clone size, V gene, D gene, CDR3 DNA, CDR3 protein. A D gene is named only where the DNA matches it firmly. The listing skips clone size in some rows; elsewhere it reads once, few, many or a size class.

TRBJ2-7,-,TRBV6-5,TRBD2,TGTGCCAGCAGTTATCTAGCGGGGGGACCCTCCTACGAGCAGTACTTC,CASSYLAGGPSYEQYF
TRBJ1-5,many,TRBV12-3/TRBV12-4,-,TGTGCCAGCAGTTCGGGATGGGCTCAGCCCCAGCATTTT,CASSSGWAQPQHF
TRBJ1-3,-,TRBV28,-,TGTGCCAGCAGTTCAGGGGCTGGAAACACCATATATTTT,CASSSGAGNTIYF
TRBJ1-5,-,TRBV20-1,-,TGCAGTGCTAGAGCGGTTGGGAACAATCAGCCCCAGCATTTT,CSARAVGNNQPQHF
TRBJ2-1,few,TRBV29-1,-,TGCAGCGTCCAGGGGCTTGAGCAGTTCTTC,CSVQGLEQFF
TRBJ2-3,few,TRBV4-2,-,TGTGCCAGCAGCCAAGAGGCCTCCGGGGATACGCAGTATTTT,CASSQEASGDTQYF
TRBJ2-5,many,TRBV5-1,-,TGCGCCAGCAGCTCTGACAATCCCGGTACAGAGACCCAGTACTTC,CASSSDNPGTETQYF
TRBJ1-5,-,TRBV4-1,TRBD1,TGCGCCAGCAGCCCCGTCAGGGGGGATGATCAGCCCCAGCATTTT,CASSPVRGDDQPQHF
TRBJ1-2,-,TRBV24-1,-,TGTGCCACCAGTGAGGGGTCCTATGGCTACACCTTC,CATSEGSYGYTF
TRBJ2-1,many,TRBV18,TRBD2,TGTGCCAGCTCACCACCGGTCGACCGGGGGGGCTACTACAATGAGCAGTTCTTC,CASSPPVDRGGYYNEQFF
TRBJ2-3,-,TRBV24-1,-,TGTGCCACCAGTGACAATTGGAGGAGTCCCCAGGGTACGCAGTATTTT,CATSDNWRSPQGTQYF
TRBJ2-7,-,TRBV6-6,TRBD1,TGTGCCAGCAGTTACCCGACAGGGGAGAATGCCTACGAGCAGTACTTC,CASSYPTGENAYEQYF
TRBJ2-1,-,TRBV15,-,TGTGCCACCAGCTTGGGTAGCGTGGATGAGCAGTTCTTC,CATSLGSVDEQFF
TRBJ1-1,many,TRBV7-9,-,TGTGCCAGCAGCTTAAGTCCGGACAGAAAGAACACTGAAGCTTTCTTT,CASSLSPDRKNTEAFF
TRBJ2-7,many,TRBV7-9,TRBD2,TGTGCCAGCAGCTTAGGAGGACTAGCGGGGTGGTCCTACGAGCAGTACTTC,CASSLGGLAGWSYEQYF
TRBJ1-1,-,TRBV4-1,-,TGCGCCAGCAGCCCTGCCGGAAACAGCCGTAACACTGAAGCTTTCTTT,CASSPAGNSRNTEAFF
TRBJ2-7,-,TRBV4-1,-,TGCGCCAGCAGCCTCCAGGGGCGACTTGACGAGCAGTACTTC,CASSLQGRLDEQYF
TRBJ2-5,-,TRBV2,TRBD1,TGTGCCAGCAGTGCCGACGGGACAGGCATCGAGACCCAGTACTTC,CASSADGTGIETQYF
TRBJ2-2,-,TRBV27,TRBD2,TGTGCCAGCAGCCTTGGGACTAGCGGGAGTTGGGAGCTGTTTTTT,CASSLGTSGSWELFF
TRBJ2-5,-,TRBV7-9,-,TGTGCCAGCAGCTTCTGGAGCCAAGAGACCCAGTACTTC,CASSFWSQETQYF
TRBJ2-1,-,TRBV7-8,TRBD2,TGTGCCAGCAGCTCTTTAGCGGGAGGCCTAGCAAACAATGAGCAGTTCTTC,CASSSLAGGLANNEQFF
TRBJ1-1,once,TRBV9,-,TGTGCCAGCAGCCGCATCAACCAGGGGAACCCTGAAGCTTTCTTT,CASSRINQGNPEAFF
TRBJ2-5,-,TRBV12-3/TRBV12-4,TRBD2,TGTGCCAGCAGTCCGGGACTAGCGGGGGTACAGTACTTC,CASSPGLAGVQYF
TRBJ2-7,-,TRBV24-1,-,TGTGCCACTGCCGGGCAGAGCTCCTACGAGCAGTACTTC,CATAGQSSYEQYF
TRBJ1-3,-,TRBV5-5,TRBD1,TGTGCCAGCAGCTCCGGGACAGCGAGCCGAGGGACTGGAAACACCATATATTTT,CASSSGTASRGTGNTIYF
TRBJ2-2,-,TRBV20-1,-,TGCAGTGCTAGCGCCACGCGGGGTTTCACCGGGGAGCTGTTTTTT,CSASATRGFTGELFF
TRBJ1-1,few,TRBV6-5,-,TGTGCCAGCAGCCCCTACCTGGTAGGGATTAACACTGAAGCTTTCTTT,CASSPYLVGINTEAFF
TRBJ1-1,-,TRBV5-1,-,TGCGCCAGCAGCTTGGCTGGAGGGACCGTCGTGAACACTGAAGCTTTCTTT,CASSLAGGTVVNTEAFF
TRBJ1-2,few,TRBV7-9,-,TGTGCCAGCAGAAACCCCTCGGACGCGGGTCCACTCTATGGCTACACCTTC,CASRNPSDAGPLYGYTF
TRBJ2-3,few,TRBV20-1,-,TGCAGTGCTAGACTTCCCGGGCCCCTTACGCAGTATTTT,CSARLPGPLTQYF
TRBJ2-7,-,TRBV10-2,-,TGCGCCAGCAGTCCACCCCCCCAGGGATATCAGTACTTC,CASSPPPQGYQYF
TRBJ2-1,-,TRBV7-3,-,TGTGCCAGCAGTTCGGCGGGGTACGATGAGCAGTTCTTC,CASSSAGYDEQFF
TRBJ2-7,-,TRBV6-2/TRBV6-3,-,TGTGCCAGCAGTTACCCCCCAGGGGACTACGAGCAGTACTTC,CASSYPPGDYEQYF
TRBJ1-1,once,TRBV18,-,TGTGCCAGCTCTCCCCGACTGGAGAACACTGAAGCTTTCTTT,CASSPRLENTEAFF
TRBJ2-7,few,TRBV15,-,TGTGCCACCAGCAGAGATCGGCCAGACCGGTCGTCTGGCGAGCAGTACTTC,CATSRDRPDRSSGEQYF
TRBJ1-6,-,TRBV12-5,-,TGTGCTAGTGGTCCTCAGTGGCCACCCCTCCACTTT,CASGPQWPPLHF
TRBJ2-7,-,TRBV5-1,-,TGCGCCAGCAGCTTGGCGGTAGGGATGGGGAACGAGCAGTACTTC,CASSLAVGMGNEQYF
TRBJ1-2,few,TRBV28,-,TGTGCCAGCAGCCTCCCCAGGGGCGGCGGCTACACCTTC,CASSLPRGGGYTF
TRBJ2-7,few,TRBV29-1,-,TGCAGCGTAGGGAGGAACTACGAGCAGTACTTC,CSVGRNYEQYF
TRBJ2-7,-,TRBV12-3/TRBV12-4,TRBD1,TGTGCCAGCAGATTCCGGACAGGGCCCTACGAGCAGTACTTC,CASRFRTGPYEQYF
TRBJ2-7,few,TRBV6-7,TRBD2,TGTGCCAGTTGTAGCGGGGAGCCTTACGAGCAGTACTTC,CASCSGEPYEQYF
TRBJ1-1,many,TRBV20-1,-,TGCAGTGCTAGAGATTCGTCGTCCCTTGGAGCTTTCTTT,CSARDSSSLGAFF
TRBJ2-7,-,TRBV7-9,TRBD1,TGTGCCAGCAGCGGAACAGGGCTCGGGGACAGTCCCTCCTACGAGCAGTACTTC,CASSGTGLGDSPSYEQYF
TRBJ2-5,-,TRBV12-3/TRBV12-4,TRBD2,TGTGCCAGCAGGACTAGCGGGAAAGAGACCCAGTACTTC,CASRTSGKETQYF
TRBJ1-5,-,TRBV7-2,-,TGTGCCAGCAGCTCCGGGGAAAATAATCAGCCCCAGCATTTT,CASSSGENNQPQHF
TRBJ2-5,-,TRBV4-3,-,TGCGCCAGCAGCCAAGATTTCAGGCTCTCTCAAGAGACCCAGTACTTC,CASSQDFRLSQETQYF
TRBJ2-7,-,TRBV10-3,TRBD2,TGTGCCATCAGTGAGTGGGACTATTCCTACGAGCAGTACTTC,CAISEWDYSYEQYF
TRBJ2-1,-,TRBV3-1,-,TGTGCCAGCAGCCACTTCGCAGGGCTTACCTACAATGAGCAGTTCTTC,CASSHFAGLTYNEQFF